A single sample gave rise to the 12 T cell receptor beta chains below, sequenced in a study of cytomegalovirus exposure and HLA in healthy donors (dated 2017 in TCRdb). Receptor libraries were prepared by the immunoSEQ multiplex PCR assay. For the multiplex PCR, a mixture combining 60 forward primers for TCR Vbeta segments and 13 reverse primers for TCR Jbeta segments was used. TCRdb retrieved this table from immuneACCESS and kept in-frame rearrangements only. Not all clones are present; in checked studies, unresolved V genes account for under half, and no reason is known for the remainder. The sample table lists 100,000 to 150,000 clones, approximately 84% of them with a count of one. The top ten hold 1.5% of the sample. Input material: PBMCs. All receptors come from a young woman in good health and CMV-seronegative.

This clone has a handful of counts. This chain joins TRBV7-9 and TRBJ1-4; D might be TRBD1 (5 bases). V shed 3 bases and J shed 8 bases, with 13 bases lying between them. The germline V gene has CDR1 SEHNR and CDR2 FQNEAQ (reference sequence). The CDR3 has 14 amino acids. The CDR3 region has the DNA TGTGCCAGCAGCTTCGCCAGGGAAGAGGAAAAACTGTTTTTT. Translation gives CASSFAREEEKLFF.

The chain uses TRBV29-1 and TRBJ2-1, with D possibly matching TRBD1 (7 bases). V lost 2 bases, J lost 4 bases, and 15 bases lay in between. The CDR3 consists of 15 residues. CDR1 SQVTM and CDR2 ANQGSEA come from the germline V gene. CDR3 amino acids: CSVEPGQGGYNEQFF. In DNA, the CDR3 is TGCAGCGTTGAACCAGGCCAGGGGGGATACAATGAGCAGTTCTTC.

V and J are TRBV4-2 and TRBJ2-5; TRBD2 matches 9 bases. The trim removed 2 bases at V and 1 base at J, leaving 11 bases unmatched. Germline V gene sequence: CDR1 LGHNA, CDR2 YNFKEQ. The CDR3 loop spans 18 amino acids. The CDR3 reads CASSQKKEAGGTQETQYF. CDR3 in DNA: TGTGCCAGCAGCCAAAAGAAAGAGGCGGGAGGGACCCAAGAGACCCAGTACTTC.

The J gene is TRBJ2-5, the V gene TRBV10-3, with 8 bases lining up with TRBD1. The end of the DNA fits TRBJ2-7 better, so the J call may be wrong. This CDR3 has 14 residues. Germline-derived CDR1 and CDR2 are ENHRY and SYGVKD. The CDR3 DNA follows: TGTGCCATCAGCCCGACAGGGGCGACCTACGAGCAGTACTTC. Its protein is CAISPTGATYEQYF.

The DNA for the CDR3 is TGTGCCAGCAGTACACGTGGAAACACCATATATTTT. Residues: CASSTRGNTIYF. The chain has TRBV6-6 and TRBJ1-3; D unclear. The V end was cut by 5 bases, the J end by 3 bases, with 5 bases between. This CDR3 spans 12 amino acids. CDR1 is MNHNY, CDR2 SVGAGI, per germline (reference sequence).

V is TRBV30 and J is TRBJ2-1, with TRBD1 matching 7 bases. CDR3 length: 16 amino acids. CDR1 is GTSNPN, CDR2 SVGIG, per germline (reference sequence). The J segment lost 4 bases and the V segment lost 8 bases, leaving 17 bases of the junction unmatched. The CDR3: CALSGTAVLRYNEQFF. The CDR3 nucleotides are TGTGCCCTCTCCGGGACAGCGGTACTTCGTTACAATGAGCAGTTCTTC. Using reference TRBV30 and TRBJ2-1 for the parts outside the CDR3, the full variable domain is SQTIHQWPATLVQPVGSPLSLECTVEGTSNPNLYWYRQAAGRGLQLLFYSVGIGQISSEVPQNLSASRPQDRQFILSSKKLLLSDSGFYLCALSGTAVLRYNEQFFGPGTRLTVL.

The gene calls are TRBV5-1 and TRBJ2-3, with 9 nucleotides matching TRBD2. This CDR3 region has 16 residues. The germline CDR1 and CDR2 sequences are SGHRS and YFSETQ. The CDR3, as DNA: TGCGCGTCCTTCGAGACTAGCGGATTTAGCACAGATACGCAGTATTTT. This translates into CASFETSGFSTDTQYF.

The chain combines TRBV7-8 with TRBJ2-5; TRBD1 aligns across 12 bases. Trimming at V came to 6 bases and at J to 1 base, leaving 6 bases not matched to a gene. Germline CDR1 reads SGHVS; CDR2 reads FQNEAQ. This CDR3 is 16 amino acids long. The CDR3 DNA follows: TGTGCCAGCAGTCCCCGGGACAGGGGGCTCCAAGAGACCCAGTACTTC. Protein: CASSPRDRGLQETQYF.

This chain connects TRBV10-2 to TRBJ1-5, with D hard to call. The CDR3 runs 16 residues. Trimming shortened V by 4 bases and J by 4 bases, and 17 bases separated the two germline ends. CDR1 WSHSY and CDR2 SAAADI come from the germline V gene. The CDR3 DNA reads as TGCGCCAGCAGTGCTTACCCCGGGAGCCCAAATCAGCCCCAGCATTTT. Its protein product is CASSAYPGSPNQPQHF.

V gene TRBV6-5 combines with J gene TRBJ2-3; the match to TRBD2 covers 7 bases. This CDR3 is 16 amino acids long. The germline CDR1 and CDR2 sequences are MNHEY and SVGAGI. The V gene end was trimmed by 0 bases and the J gene end by 5 bases; junction bases not matched to a gene: 8. The CDR3 nucleotides read TGTGCCAGCAGTTACTCGGGAGGCGGGAGAGAAGATACGCAGTATTTT. Translating it yields CASSYSGGGREDTQYF.

V usage is TRBV30 and J usage is TRBJ1-5, with 7 positions matching TRBD1. The CDR3 is 17 amino acids. With 1 base clipped from V and 0 bases from J, the junction kept 9 bases outside the gene matches. Germline CDR1 reads GTSNPN; CDR2 reads SVGIG (reference sequence). CDR3 in amino acids: CAWSAGTESYSNQPQHF. For the CDR3, the DNA is TGTGCCTGGAGTGCCGGGACAGAGAGTTATAGCAATCAGCCCCAGCATTTT.

The chain combines TRBV7-6 with TRBJ2-5; D possibly corresponds to TRBD2 (6 bases). With 5 bases removed from V and 7 bases from J, the gap between germline ends came to 17 bases. The CDR3 runs 14 residues. Germline-derived CDR1 and CDR2 are SGHVS and FNYEAQ. DNA of the CDR3: TGTGCCAGCAGCGGGGCCGGGACTGAATGGACCCAGTACTTC. This gives the protein CASSGAGTEWTQYF. The entire variable domain, with the rest obtained from reference TRBV7-6 and TRBJ2-5, is as follows: GAGVSQSPRYKVTKRGQDVALRCDPISGHVSLYWYRQALGQGPEFLTYFNYEAQQDKSGLPNDRFSAERPEGSISTLTIQRTEQRDSAMYRCASSGAGTEWTQYFGPGTRLLVL.